One and the same sample provided the 14 T cell receptor beta chains below, sequenced in a study of T-cell reconstitution after alpha-beta-depleted transplantation in children. TCRbeta library construction was performed incorporating unique molecular identifiers. TCRdb redid the calling of the PCR reads with MiXCR, one entry per CDR3 protein. The sample holds 600,000 to 700,000 distinct CDR3 sequences, about 12% seen once. The sample here was PBMCs, taken before TCRalphabeta/CD19-depleted stem cell transplant. The receptor set was obtained from a girl aged 2 to 9 with congenital amegakaryocytic thrombocytopenia, due to receive a stem cell transplant.

This clonotype was detected many times. The V gene is TRBV15, the J gene TRBJ2-7, with 13 bases fitting TRBD2. The J segment lost 4 bases and the V segment lost 5 bases, leaving 5 bases of the junction unmatched. Germline CDR1 reads LNHNV; CDR2 reads YYDKDF (reference sequence). This CDR3 region has 15 residues. The CDR3 spells CATSLAGLAGYEQYF. CDR3 sequence (DNA): TGTGCCACCAGCCTTGCGGGACTAGCGGGATACGAGCAGTACTTC. The complete variable domain, with remaining parts taken from reference TRBV15 and TRBJ2-7, reads DAMVIQNPRYQVTQFGKPVTLSCSQTLNHNVMYWYQQKSSQAPKLLFHYYDKDFNNEADTPDNFQSRRPNTSFCFLDIRSPGLGDTAMYLCATSLAGLAGYEQYFGPGTRLTVT.

V usage is TRBV28 and J usage is TRBJ1-3; D may be TRBD1 (6 bases). Germline CDR1 is MDHEN and CDR2 is SYDVKM. The CDR3 is 17 residues long. V shed 2 bases and J shed 4 bases, with 18 bases lying between them. CDR3 in amino acids: CASSLRGARPSGNTIYF. The CDR3 region has the DNA TGTGCCAGCAGTTTAAGGGGGGCCCGGCCGTCGGGAAACACCATATATTTT.

The sample holds a few counts of this clonotype. V usage is TRBV20-1 and J usage is TRBJ2-1, with D unresolved. CDR1 is DFQATT and CDR2 is SNEGSKA in the germline V gene (reference sequence). Trimming took off 5 bases at V and 12 bases at J, with 23 bases between the two ends. CDR3 length equals 14 residues. CDR3: CSAFPGPGVRWQFF. Written as DNA, the CDR3 is TGCAGTGCTTTCCCGGGCCCCGGTGTCCGGTGGCAGTTCTTC.

In its sample, this clonotype was seen many times. The chain couples TRBV20-1 to TRBJ2-3; maybe TRBD2 (6 bases). Per the germline V gene, CDR1 is DFQATT and CDR2 is SNEGSKA (reference sequence). The CDR3 runs to 13 residues. Trimming took off 7 bases at V and 2 bases at J, with 13 bases between the two ends. CDR3 in DNA: TGCAGTGTCCCGGGAGAAGCCACAGATACGCAGTATTTT. Translation gives CSVPGEATDTQYF.

At least ten counts were recorded for this clonotype. J is TRBJ2-5 and V is TRBV7-9; no definite D call. Deletions cut 3 bases from V and 1 base from J, with 9 bases between. Germline CDR1 and CDR2: SEHNR and FQNEAQ (reference sequence). The CDR3 extends over 14 amino acids. As DNA, the CDR3 is TGTGCCAGCAGCTTTTCGGCAAGCCAAGAGACCCAGTACTTC. Amino acids: CASSFSASQETQYF.

Many counts were recorded for this clonotype. The rearrangement uses TRBV20-1 and TRBJ2-7, with D possibly TRBD2 on 5 matching bases. Trimming removed 0 bases at V and 4 bases at J, with 19 bases between. The CDR3 totals 16 residues. Germline loops: CDR1 DFQATT, CDR2 SNEGSKA (reference sequence). This CDR3 is CSARDGGSSGSYEQYF. The CDR3, as DNA: TGCAGTGCTAGAGACGGTGGGTCTTCGGGATCTTACGAGCAGTACTTC.

This clonotype was counted many times. This chain connects TRBV7-2 to TRBJ2-3; 9 bases map to TRBD2. Germline V gives CDR1 SGHTA, CDR2 FQGNSA. This CDR3 is 15 amino acids long. The V segment lost 1 base and the J segment 3 bases; nucleotides outside the gene matches: 2. DNA for the CDR3: TGTGCCAGCAGCTTAGTAGCGGGAGAGACAGATACGCAGTATTTT. It yields the protein CASSLVAGETDTQYF. Using reference TRBV7-2 and TRBJ2-3 for the parts outside the CDR3, the full variable domain is GAGVSQSPSNKVTEKGKDVELRCDPISGHTALYWYRQSLGQGLEFLIYFQGNSAPDKSGLPSDRFSAERTGGSVSTLTIQRTQQEDSAVYLCASSLVAGETDTQYFGPGTRLTVL.

This clonotype was seen many times. The chain employs TRBV20-1 and TRBJ2-3; 7 bases line up with TRBD2. The length of the CDR3 is 18 residues. CDR1 and CDR2 from the germline V gene are DFQATT and SNEGSKA (reference sequence). V lost 3 bases, J lost 2 bases, and 17 bases stayed unmatched. The CDR3: CSARNGFHSGLNTDTQYF. The CDR3 region has the DNA TGCAGTGCTAGGAACGGATTTCATAGCGGGCTAAACACAGATACGCAGTATTTT.

This clonotype was seen only a few times. The chain links TRBV24-1 to TRBJ2-2; 12 positions agree with TRBD2. V shed 6 bases, J shed 8 bases, and the junction held 6 bases outside the gene matches. The germline gives CDR1 KGHDR, CDR2 SFDVKD. The CDR3 length is 15 residues. This chain's CDR3 is CATSLTSGSPGELFF. For the CDR3, the DNA is TGTGCCACCAGTCTGACTAGCGGGAGCCCTGGGGAGCTGTTTTTT.

The rearrangement uses TRBV7-9 and TRBJ2-5, with D possibly TRBD1 on 7 matching bases. Germline loops: CDR1 SEHNR, CDR2 FQNEAQ (reference sequence). The CDR3 runs 17 residues. Trimming cost V 1 base and J 2 bases, with 17 bases left between them. The CDR3 loop reads CASSLVAAGQSQETQYF. The CDR3 DNA sequence: TGTGCCAGCAGCTTAGTGGCTGCGGGACAGAGTCAAGAGACCCAGTACTTC.

The chain recombines TRBV28 with TRBJ2-7; weak D call: TRBD1 (6 bases). The length of the CDR3 is 15 residues. V was shortened by 4 bases and J by 6 bases, with 19 bases between the two germline ends. Looked up from germline, CDR1 is MDHEN and CDR2 is SYDVKM. CDR3 sequence: CASSSWDTRGTEQYF. The CDR3 nucleotides are TGTGCCAGCAGTTCGTGGGATACCAGGGGAACCGAGCAGTACTTC.

This rearrangement joins TRBV12-3 or TRBV12-4 to TRBJ1-2; possible D gene TRBD1, 5 bases. There are 14 residues in the CDR3. Trimming took off 0 bases at V and 8 bases at J, with 13 bases between the two ends. The CDR3 is CASSLASLGRGYTF. The CDR3 DNA follows: TGTGCCAGCAGTTTAGCGAGTCTGGGGCGCGGCTACACCTTC.

This clonotype has ten or more counts. The chain recombines TRBV3-1 with TRBJ2-2, with 7 bases fitting TRBD2. Germline V gene lookup returns CDR1 LGHDT and CDR2 YNNKEL (reference sequence). After removal of 5 bases from V and 1 base from J, the junction contained 7 bases not matched to a gene. The CDR3 length is 16 residues. The chain's CDR3 is CASSTSETLNTGELFF. CDR3 sequence (DNA): TGTGCCAGCAGCACTAGCGAGACCTTGAACACCGGGGAGCTGTTTTTT. Full variable domain (missing parts from reference TRBV3-1 and TRBJ2-2): DTAVSQTPKYLVTQMGNDKSIKCEQNLGHDTMYWYKQDSKKFLKIMFSYNNKELIINETVPNRFSPKSPDKAHLNLHINSLELGDSAVYFCASSTSETLNTGELFFGEGSRLTVL.

This clonotype has just a few counts. The rearrangement links TRBV9 to TRBJ2-5; TRBD2 agrees at 10 bases. Germline values: CDR1 SGDLS, CDR2 YYNGEE. The CDR3 contains 18 residues. Losses at the gene ends were 0 bases for V and 5 bases for J; bases not matched to a gene: 13. The CDR3 DNA reads as TGTGCCAGCAGCGTAGAAAGTTCGGACCTAGCGGGAGCCGAGACCCAGTACTTC. It encodes CASSVESSDLAGAETQYF.